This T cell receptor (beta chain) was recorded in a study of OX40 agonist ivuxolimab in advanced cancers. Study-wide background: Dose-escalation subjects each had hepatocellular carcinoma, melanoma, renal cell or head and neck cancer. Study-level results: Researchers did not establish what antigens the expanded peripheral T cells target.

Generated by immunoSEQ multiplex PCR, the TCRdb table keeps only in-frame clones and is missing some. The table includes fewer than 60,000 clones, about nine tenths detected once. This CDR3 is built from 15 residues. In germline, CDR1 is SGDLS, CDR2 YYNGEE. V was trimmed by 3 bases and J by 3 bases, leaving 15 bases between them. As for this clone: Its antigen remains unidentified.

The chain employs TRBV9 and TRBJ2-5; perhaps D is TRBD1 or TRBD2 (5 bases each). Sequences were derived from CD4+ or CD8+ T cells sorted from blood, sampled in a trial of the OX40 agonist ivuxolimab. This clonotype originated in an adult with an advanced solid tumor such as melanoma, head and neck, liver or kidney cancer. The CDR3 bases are TGTGCCAGCAGCGGAACGGGGACCAGGGAAGAGACCCAGTACTTC. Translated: CASSGTGTREETQYF. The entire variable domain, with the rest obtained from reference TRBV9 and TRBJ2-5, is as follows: DSGVTQTPKHLITATGQRVTLRCSPRSGDLSVYWYQQSLDQGLQFLIQYYNGEERAKGNILERFSAQQFPDLHSELNLSSLELGDSALYFCASSGTGTREETQYFGPGTRLLVL.